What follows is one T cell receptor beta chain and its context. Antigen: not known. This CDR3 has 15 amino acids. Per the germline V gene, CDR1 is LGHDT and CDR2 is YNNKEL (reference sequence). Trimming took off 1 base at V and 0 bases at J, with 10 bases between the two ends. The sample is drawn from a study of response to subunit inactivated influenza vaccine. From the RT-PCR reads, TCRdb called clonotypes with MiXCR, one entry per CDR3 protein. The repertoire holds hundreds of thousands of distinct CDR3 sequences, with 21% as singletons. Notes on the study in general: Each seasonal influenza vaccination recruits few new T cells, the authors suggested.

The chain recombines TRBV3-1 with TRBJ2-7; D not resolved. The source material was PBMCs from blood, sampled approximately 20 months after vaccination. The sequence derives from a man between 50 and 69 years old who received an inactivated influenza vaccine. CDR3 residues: CASSQGAKSSYEQYF. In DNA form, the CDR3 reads TGTGCCAGCAGCCAAGGAGCGAAGAGCTCCTACGAGCAGTACTTC.